These T cell receptor beta chains were read from a single sample in a study of T cell responses to AZD1222 COVID-19 vaccine. Assay used: immunoSEQ multiplex PCR; TCRdb lists only in-frame clones, some missing. Among under 200,000 clones listed, just over 90% were seen once. The sample here was peripheral blood, taken 28 days after the second dose of the MenACWY control vaccine. The source of these receptors is an adult who received the MenACWY meningococcal vaccine as a control. Each CDR3 is given with its conserved first and last residue. A D gene is named only where the DNA matches it firmly. Some rows have no size entry. The others give once, few or many, or a class for an expanded clone.

>TRBV5-1|.|TRBJ1-3|.
CASSLAVGQGQGNTIYF
TGCGCCAGCAGCTTGGCCGTTGGGCAGGGACAAGGAAACACCATATATTTT
>TRBV28|.|TRBJ2-7|.
CASSPGDSYEQYF
TGTGCCAGCAGTCCAGGGGACTCCTACGAGCAGTACTTC
>TRBV3-1/TRBV3-2|.|TRBJ1-2|.
CASSDWTGNGYTF
TGTGCCAGCAGCGATTGGACCGGAAATGGCTACACCTTC
>TRBV24-1|.|TRBJ1-6|.
CATSDSSYNSPLHF
TGTGCCACCAGTGACAGCTCCTATAATTCACCCCTCCACTTT
>TRBV28|TRBD1|TRBJ1-4|few
CASRSDRGKKGTNEKLFF
TGTGCCAGCAGATCCGACAGGGGGAAGAAGGGAACTAATGAAAAACTGTTTTTT
>TRBV25-1|.|TRBJ2-7|few
CASSESGEQYF
TGTGCCAGCAGTGAATCCGGGGAGCAGTACTTC
>TRBV7-3|.|TRBJ1-1|.
CASSLGMNTEAFF
TGTGCCAGCAGCTTAGGCATGAACACTGAAGCTTTCTTT
>TRBV2|TRBD1|TRBJ1-1|few
CASVSDRGSEAFF
TGTGCCAGCGTAAGCGACAGGGGGAGTGAAGCTTTCTTT
>TRBV9|.|TRBJ2-7|.
CASSLGGGPSYEQYF
TGTGCCAGCAGCCTAGGGGGGGGGCCCTCCTACGAGCAGTACTTC
>TRBV19|.|TRBJ1-5|.
CASCSGDKRGQPQHF
TGTGCCAGCTGCTCAGGGGACAAAAGAGGTCAGCCCCAGCATTTT
>TRBV5-4|.|TRBJ2-6|.
CASSPIISGANVLTF
TGTGCCAGCAGCCCCATAATATCTGGGGCCAACGTCCTGACTTTC
>TRBV18|TRBD2|TRBJ2-3|.
CASSPLSGGSTDTQYF
TGTGCCAGCTCACCCCTGAGCGGGGGTAGCACAGATACGCAGTATTTT
>TRBV3-1/TRBV3-2|.|TRBJ2-7|.
CASSQEPGLIYEQYF
TGTGCCAGCAGCCAGGAACCAGGTCTAATATACGAGCAGTACTTC
>TRBV4-3|.|TRBJ2-3|.
CASSQDAGYTDTQYF
TGCGCCAGCAGCCAAGATGCGGGATACACAGATACGCAGTATTTT
>TRBV11-3|.|TRBJ1-2|once
CASSPPARGYGYTF
TGTGCCAGCAGCCCCCCAGCCAGAGGCTATGGCTACACCTTC
>TRBV5-1|TRBD1|TRBJ1-2|.
CASSSGDRESYGYTF
TGCGCCAGCAGCTCAGGGGACAGGGAATCTTATGGCTACACCTTC
>TRBV7-2|.|TRBJ1-4|.
CASGGSEKLFF
TGTGCCAGCGGGGGGAGTGAAAAACTGTTTTTT
>TRBV4-3|.|TRBJ1-2|.
CASSQDLRIYGYTF
TGCGCCAGCAGCCAAGATCTTCGGATCTATGGCTACACCTTC
>TRBV24-1|TRBD1|TRBJ1-1|.
CATRRTGRDTEAFF
TGTGCCACCAGAAGGACAGGGCGCGACACTGAAGCTTTCTTT
>TRBV5-1|TRBD2|TRBJ2-1|.
CASSTAPGLEGFEQFF
TGCGCCAGCAGTACCGCCCCGGGACTAGAAGGTTTTGAGCAGTTCTTC
>TRBV28|TRBD2|TRBJ2-7|.
CASSFPTRTSGGSRYEQYF
TGTGCCAGCAGTTTCCCTACTCGCACTAGCGGGGGCTCCCGCTACGAGCAGTACTTC
>TRBV21-1|.|TRBJ2-5|.
CASRYVAGGQETQYF
TGTGCCAGCAGGTACGTAGCGGGAGGGCAAGAGACCCAGTACTTC
>TRBV11-3|TRBD2|TRBJ2-1|once
CASSSRGVGTNEQFF
TGTGCCAGCAGCTCCCGGGGGGTAGGGACCAATGAGCAGTTCTTC
>TRBV5-1|.|TRBJ2-5|.
CASSWDSADQETQYF
TGCGCCAGCAGCTGGGATAGCGCGGATCAAGAGACCCAGTACTTC
>TRBV10-3|.|TRBJ1-4|.
CATRPRHASTNEKLFF
TGTGCCACCCGCCCCCGACATGCTTCAACTAATGAAAAACTGTTTTTT
>TRBV9|.|TRBJ2-1|.
CASSVVGTFYNEQFF
TGTGCCAGCAGCGTGGTCGGGACCTTCTACAATGAGCAGTTCTTC
>TRBV5-1|.|TRBJ1-6|.
CASSLTDNSPLHF
TGCGCCAGCAGCTTGACTGATAATTCACCCCTCCACTTT
>TRBV5-1|.|TRBJ1-1|.
CASSSGNTEAFF
TGCGCCAGCAGCTCAGGGAACACTGAAGCTTTCTTT
>TRBV19|.|TRBJ1-1|.
CASRTEPNTEAFF
TGTGCCAGTAGGACAGAGCCGAACACTGAAGCTTTCTTT
>TRBV4-3|.|TRBJ2-5|.
CASSRGGLPLQETQYF
TGCGCCAGCAGCCGTGGGGGACTCCCACTCCAAGAGACCCAGTACTTC
>TRBV5-6|TRBD2|TRBJ2-1|.
CASSKGLAGYNEQFF
TGTGCCAGCAGCAAGGGACTAGCGGGATACAATGAGCAGTTCTTC
>TRBV15|TRBD1|TRBJ1-2|.
CATSSPLAGGYGYTF
TGTGCCACCAGCAGTCCCCTTGCAGGGGGGTATGGCTACACCTTC
>TRBV7-9|.|TRBJ1-2|.
CASSLGGSLGYTF
TGTGCCAGCAGCTTGGGGGGCTCACTTGGCTACACCTTC
>TRBV28|.|TRBJ1-2|.
CAGGLPGWSSGYTF
TGCGCGGGGGGCCTTCCTGGATGGAGTTCTGGCTACACCTTC
>TRBV5-1|TRBD2|TRBJ2-1|.
CASSVLAGGSNNEQFF
TGCGCCAGCAGCGTCTTAGCGGGAGGGTCCAACAATGAGCAGTTCTTC
>TRBV7-2|.|TRBJ2-1|.
CASSLAVASASDNEQFF
TGTGCCAGCAGCTTAGCGGTGGCGAGCGCGAGTGACAATGAGCAGTTCTTC
>TRBV24-1|TRBD2|TRBJ2-7|.
CAANGLAGGGSYEQYF
TGTGCCGCCAATGGACTAGCGGGAGGAGGCTCCTACGAGCAGTACTTC
>TRBV7-9|.|TRBJ2-1|.
CASAPASSPGIF
TGTGCCAGCGCGCCTGCCTCCTCGCCGGGGATCTTC
>TRBV2|.|TRBJ1-5|.
CASSPIDKRANQPQHF
TGTGCCAGCAGCCCCATCGACAAAAGGGCAAACCAGCCCCAGCATTTT
>TRBV6-2/TRBV6-3|.|TRBJ2-5|.
CASSPSPRTTKVLEETQYF
TGTGCCAGCAGCCCTTCTCCCCGGACCACGAAGGTTTTAGAAGAGACCCAGTACTTC
>TRBV6-2/TRBV6-3|TRBD1|TRBJ1-2|.
CASSYFTGAVGYTF
TGTGCCAGCAGTTACTTCACAGGGGCTGTTGGCTACACCTTC
>TRBV5-5|TRBD2|TRBJ2-1|.
CASRTGTSDYNEQFF
TGTGCCAGCAGAACCGGGACTAGCGACTACAATGAGCAGTTCTTC
>TRBV7-5|.|TRBJ1-4|.
CARSWKGFGVNEKLFF
TGTGCCAGAAGCTGGAAAGGGTTCGGGGTTAATGAAAAACTGTTTTTT
>TRBV9|.|TRBJ1-1|.
CASGGEIGTEAFF
TGTGCCAGCGGCGGGGAGATAGGCACTGAAGCTTTCTTT
>TRBV7-3|TRBD1|TRBJ2-1|.
CASSSLPGQPNNEQFF
TGTGCCAGCAGCTCACTCCCGGGACAGCCTAACAATGAGCAGTTCTTC
>TRBV24-1|.|TRBJ1-4|.
CATSAAGEEKLFF
TGTGCCACCAGTGCTGCAGGGGAAGAAAAACTGTTTTTT